This T cell receptor (beta chain) was identified during a study of T cell responses to AZD1222 COVID-19 vaccine. Data came from immunoSEQ multiplex PCR; TCRdb stores just in-frame clones and leaves some out. The sample contains roughly 120,000 clones, roughly 90% of which appear only once. The table lists this clone with many counts. Between the trimmed V and J ends, which lost 5 bases and 5 bases, there was a span of 15 bases. Germline CDR1 reads MNHEY; CDR2 reads SVGAGI. This CDR3 contains 14 residues. The TCR was taken from an adult in good health. Specimen: peripheral blood, collected on day 0 of MenACWY control vaccination. This sequence joins TRBV6-5 and TRBJ1-1; a weak D match, TRBD1 (6 bases). This chain's CDR3 is CASSPHKGGTEAFF. The CDR3 DNA reads as TGTGCCAGCAGTCCCCATAAGGGGGGGACTGAAGCTTTCTTT.